The TCR beta chain described here comes from a study of B cell selection in AIRE deficiency. General study results and limits: Shared Treg sequences were biased toward short CDR3s with few non-templated nucleotide insertions. Healthy Tconv contained around two fifths of shared healthy Treg sequences; only TCRbeta sequenced. Only about a tenth of approximately 3,700 shared Treg sequences were patient-specific; roughly 30% healthy-specific.

With respect to this clone: Its specificity is not known.

Regulatory T cells were sorted as CD4+CD25hiCD127low/negative. Profiled with immunoSEQ multiplex PCR; TCRdb holds only in-frame clones, not every one. The sample has 20,000 to 30,000 clones; approximately 92% are singletons. This CDR3 has 17 amino acids. V was cut by 0 bases and J by 2 bases, with 16 bases left in between. Germline CDR1 reads ENHRY; CDR2 reads SYGVKD. The sequence came from a human donor in good health. This rearrangement joins TRBV10-3 to TRBJ1-1, with D uncertain. The sequenced sample consisted of CD4+CD25+ Tregs sorted from PBMCs. Written as DNA, the CDR3 is TGTGCCATCAGTGAGTCGACCGGGGTCGGTGTCAACACTGAAGCTTTCTTT. Protein: CAISESTGVGVNTEAFF.